The 27 T cell receptor beta chains below come from one sample, sequenced in a study of PD-L1 blockade in urothelial cancer. Data came from immunoSEQ multiplex PCR; TCRdb stores just in-frame clones and leaves some out. The sample holds 95,000 to 100,000 clones; about nine tenths are singletons and the top ten take 1.5% to 2.5%. Time point: pretreatment peripheral blood. The sequenced sample was PBMCs, obtained around atezolizumab (anti-PD-L1) treatment. Source of these receptors: a man between 60 and 70 years old with urothelial cancer.

The rearrangement links TRBV6-1 to TRBJ2-7; a weak D match, TRBD1 (6 bases). Germline values: CDR1 MNHNS, CDR2 SASEGT. This CDR3 has 14 residues. V dropped 7 bases and J dropped 4 bases, with 17 bases sitting between them. The CDR3 coding sequence is TGTGCCAGCACGGCCGGGACATCGATTTACGAGCAGTACTTC. It translates to CASTAGTSIYEQYF.

In DNA, the CDR3 is TGTGCCAGCAGTTACTCGGGAGCAAACTATGGCTACACCTTC. Translating it yields CASSYSGANYGYTF. The gene calls are TRBV6-5 and TRBJ1-2; unclear D gene. The V end was cut by 0 bases, the J end by 2 bases, with 7 bases between. The CDR3 consists of 14 residues. CDR1 MNHEY and CDR2 SVGAGI come from the germline V gene.

The rearrangement links TRBV6-1 to TRBJ1-4; TRBD1 matches at 7 bases. V lost 6 bases, J lost 5 bases, and 3 bases stayed unmatched. The CDR3 has 13 amino acids. Germline V gives CDR1 MNHNS, CDR2 SASEGT. The CDR3 coding sequence is TGTGCCAGCAGGGGACAGCTAAATGAAAAACTGTTTTTT. It is translated as CASRGQLNEKLFF.

The gene calls are TRBV5-1 and TRBJ1-2; 7 nucleotides align to TRBD1. This CDR3 has 15 amino acids. The germline V gene has CDR1 SGHRS and CDR2 YFSETQ. Trimming cost V 4 bases and J 7 bases; bases outside gene matches: 13. As DNA, the CDR3 is TGCGCCAGCAGCCTCAGTGGGACAGCCCCCTTTGGCTACACCTTC. Translating it yields CASSLSGTAPFGYTF.

Only a few counts were recorded for this clone. The rearrangement joins TRBV13 to TRBJ2-2, with D possibly matching TRBD2 (5 bases). The V and J ends lost 4 bases and 7 bases respectively, with 13 bases between them. The CDR3 loop spans 14 amino acids. From germline, CDR1 is PRHDT and CDR2 FYEKMQ (reference sequence). CDR3 in DNA: TGTGCCAGCAGCTCCGGAGGCCCAATCGGGGAGCTGTTTTTT. This codes for CASSSGGPIGELFF.

J is TRBJ2-7 and V is TRBV28, with 9 bases identical to TRBD1. The CDR3 length is 14 residues. The germline V gene encodes CDR1 MDHEN and CDR2 SYDVKM. The J segment lost 3 bases and the V segment lost 7 bases, leaving 7 bases of the junction unmatched. The DNA of the CDR3 is TGTGCCAGCACCTCGGGACAGGGTGTCTACGAGCAGTACTTC. Translation: CASTSGQGVYEQYF.

The V and J genes are TRBV6-1 and TRBJ2-7, with 8 bases that match TRBD2. V trimming: 2 bases; J trimming: 3 bases; junction bases outside the gene matches: 3. Per the germline V gene, CDR1 is MNHNS and CDR2 is SASEGT. The CDR3 consists of 14 residues. Here the CDR3 reads CASSETSGFYEQYF. DNA for the CDR3: TGTGCCAGCAGTGAAACTAGCGGATTCTACGAGCAGTACTTC.

The chain employs TRBV27 and TRBJ1-1, with D unclear. Per the germline V gene, CDR1 is MNHEY and CDR2 is SMNVEV (reference sequence). The CDR3 has 12 residues. Trimming cost V 5 bases and J 4 bases, with 8 bases left between them. The CDR3 region has the DNA TGTGCCAGCAGTCCCCCCGGCACTGAAGCTTTCTTT. This translates into CASSPPGTEAFF.

The chain uses TRBV7-2 and TRBJ1-5; 9 bases fit TRBD1. CDR3 size: 14 residues. CDR1 SGHTA and CDR2 FQGNSA come from the germline V gene. V was clipped by 5 bases and J by 6 bases; unmatched bases: 5. The CDR3 loop is CASSLGTGSQPQHF. The CDR3 nucleotides are TGTGCCAGCAGCCTCGGGACAGGGAGTCAGCCCCAGCATTTT.

Only one count was recorded for this clone. The rearrangement uses TRBV5-6 and TRBJ2-7, with 7 bases matching TRBD2. V gave up 0 bases and J gave up 4 bases; unmatched junction bases: 4. CDR3 length: 14 residues. Germline-derived CDR1 and CDR2 are SGHDT and YYEEEE. In DNA form, the CDR3 reads TGTGCCAGCAGCTTGGTCGGGAGGCCGTACGAGCAGTACTTC. Translating gives CASSLVGRPYEQYF.

The gene calls are TRBV6-5 and TRBJ1-1; D is unclear. Trimming removed 4 bases at V and 1 base at J, with 10 bases between. From germline, CDR1 is MNHEY and CDR2 SVGAGI. The CDR3 is 14 amino acids. The CDR3 loop reads CASSSRGKNTEAFF. The CDR3 nucleotides read TGTGCCAGCAGTTCCCGGGGAAAGAACACTGAAGCTTTCTTT.

The J gene is TRBJ2-1, the V gene TRBV18, with TRBD1 matching 7 bases. CDR1 and CDR2 (germline): KGHSH, LQKENI. The CDR3 has 15 amino acids. The V and J ends lost 3 bases and 6 bases, in that order; junction bases with no gene match: 8. CDR3 nucleotide sequence: TGTGCCAGCTCACCGGCAAACAGACAGGGCAATGAGCAGTTCTTC. It codes for CASSPANRQGNEQFF.

This sequence joins TRBV7-9 and TRBJ1-5; TRBD1 agrees at 10 bases. V shed 4 bases, J shed 4 bases, and the junction held 1 base outside the gene matches. CDR1 and CDR2 from the germline V gene are SEHNR and FQNEAQ (reference sequence). This CDR3 is 14 amino acids long. CDR3 nucleotide sequence: TGTGCCAGCAGCTGGGGACAGGGGAATCAGCCCCAGCATTTT. Translated, it gives CASSWGQGNQPQHF.

The V gene is TRBV4-2, the J gene TRBJ2-5, with 8 bases fitting TRBD2. The J segment lost 1 base and the V segment lost 1 base, leaving 2 bases of the junction unmatched. This CDR3 spans 15 amino acids. From germline, CDR1 is LGHNA and CDR2 YNFKEQ. The CDR3 sequence is CASSQGTSGQETQYF. The CDR3 DNA reads as TGTGCCAGCAGCCAAGGAACTAGCGGCCAAGAGACCCAGTACTTC.

The chain carries TRBV15 and TRBJ2-7; 11 bases are shared with TRBD2. Germline V lookup: CDR1 LNHNV, CDR2 YYDKDF (reference sequence). This CDR3 comprises 17 residues. Trimming removed 5 bases from V and 6 bases from J; junction bases left unmatched: 15. The CDR3 here is CATSEGTSGPQSAEQYF. As DNA, the CDR3 is TGTGCCACCAGCGAGGGGACTAGCGGTCCCCAAAGCGCCGAGCAGTACTTC.

This chain links TRBV19 with TRBJ1-5, with D hard to call. In germline, CDR1 is LNHDA, CDR2 SQIVND (reference sequence). The V end was cut by 3 bases, the J end by 9 bases, with 9 bases between. This CDR3 region has 12 residues. CDR3 nucleotide sequence: TGTGCCAGTAGTATTTCTAACGGGCCCCAGCATTTT. Protein sequence: CASSISNGPQHF.

The rearrangement links TRBV18 to TRBJ1-3; weak D call: TRBD1 (5 bases). The V end lost 5 bases, the J end lost 0 bases, and 17 bases lay between the germline ends. Germline CDR1 KGHSH, CDR2 LQKENI. CDR3 length equals 17 residues. The CDR3 reads CASSAGLGAGSGNTIYF. The CDR3 nucleotides read TGTGCCAGCTCAGCAGGCCTAGGGGCCGGCTCTGGAAACACCATATATTTT.

The rearrangement joins TRBV11-1 to TRBJ2-3; 10 bases are a match to TRBD2. The germline V gene encodes CDR1 SGHAT and CDR2 FQDESV (reference sequence). CDR3 length: 15 amino acids. Unmatched junction bases numbered 1, after V lost 2 bases and J lost 2 bases. The CDR3 is CASSLTSGVTDTQYF. CDR3 nucleotide sequence: TGTGCCAGCAGCTTAACTAGCGGGGTCACAGATACGCAGTATTTT.

This chain links TRBV7-9 with TRBJ2-5; tentative D call: TRBD1 (6 bases). V lost 5 bases to trimming and J lost 2 bases, with 12 bases between them. CDR1 and CDR2 from the germline V gene are SEHNR and FQNEAQ (reference sequence). The CDR3 is 14 amino acids. The chain's CDR3 is CASSLPTGQETQYF. The CDR3 region has the DNA TGTGCCAGCAGCCTCCCGACAGGACAAGAGACCCAGTACTTC.

This clone was seen a few times. The V call is TRBV29-1, the J call TRBJ2-3, with D hard to call. V gave up 5 bases and J gave up 4 bases, with 16 bases separating them. The CDR3 has 14 amino acids. Germline V gives CDR1 SQVTM, CDR2 ANQGSEA. The CDR3: CSVHAEVRPDTQYF. CDR3 nucleotides: TGCAGCGTTCACGCGGAAGTGAGGCCAGATACGCAGTATTTT.

The V and J genes are TRBV7-3 and TRBJ2-3, with TRBD1 matching 10 bases. The CDR3 consists of 14 residues. J lost 8 bases, V lost 5 bases, and 7 bases had no gene match. Germline CDR1 is SGHTA and CDR2 is FQGTGA. CDR3 nucleotides: TGTGCCAGCAGCCCGGGACAGGGGCTTGGTACGCAGTATTTT. This encodes CASSPGQGLGTQYF.

This clone was seen only once. The V and J genes are TRBV4-2 and TRBJ1-2, with D unclear. There are 14 residues in the CDR3. Trimming cost V 0 bases and J 6 bases, with 11 bases left between them. Germline CDR1 LGHNA, CDR2 YNFKEQ. The CDR3 DNA is TGTGCCAGCAGCCAAGAAGAGTTCTTGGATGGCTACACCTTC. It encodes CASSQEEFLDGYTF.

This sequence joins TRBV5-1 and TRBJ2-3; 8 positions match TRBD2. CDR1 is SGHRS and CDR2 is YFSETQ in the germline V gene. CDR3 length: 15 residues. After removal of 3 bases from V and 2 bases from J, the junction contained 5 bases not matched to a gene. This chain's CDR3 is CASSSAGEITDTQYF. The DNA for the CDR3 is TGCGCCAGCAGCTCAGCGGGGGAGATCACAGATACGCAGTATTTT.

This clone was observed a handful of times. The chain links TRBV7-2 to TRBJ2-3; 8 bases match TRBD2. Trimming at V came to 1 base and at J to 2 bases, leaving 5 bases not matched to a gene. The CDR3 runs 16 residues. Germline V lookup: CDR1 SGHTA, CDR2 FQGNSA. As DNA, the CDR3 is TGTGCCAGCAGCTTAGTTCGGGGGGGGATCACAGATACGCAGTATTTT. Its translation is CASSLVRGGITDTQYF.

V usage is TRBV5-4 and J usage is TRBJ2-3, with D perhaps matching TRBD2 (6 bases). This CDR3 spans 14 amino acids. V lost 3 bases, J lost 3 bases, and 11 bases lay in between. Germline V gives CDR1 SGHNT, CDR2 YYREEE (reference sequence). Here the CDR3 reads CASSSGGLTDTQYF. Here the CDR3 DNA reads TGTGCCAGCAGCTCGGGTGGACTAACAGATACGCAGTATTTT.

The chain links TRBV7-9 to TRBJ2-3; D is ambiguous. CDR1 and CDR2 (germline): SEHNR, FQNEAQ (reference sequence). V lost 8 bases to trimming and J lost 5 bases, with 8 bases between them. There are 11 residues in the CDR3. CDR3 coding DNA: TGTGCCAGCGCCGGCGGAGATACGCAGTATTTT. Protein sequence: CASAGGDTQYF.

This chain connects TRBV10-2 to TRBJ2-5; 7 nucleotides match TRBD1. Germline V gene data show CDR1 as WSHSY and CDR2 as SAAADI. J was trimmed by 3 bases and V by 5 bases; bases with no gene match: 9. The length of the CDR3 is 15 residues. This chain's CDR3 is CASSTSQGEKETQYF. CDR3 nucleotides: TGCGCCAGCAGTACCTCTCAGGGGGAAAAAGAGACCCAGTACTTC.